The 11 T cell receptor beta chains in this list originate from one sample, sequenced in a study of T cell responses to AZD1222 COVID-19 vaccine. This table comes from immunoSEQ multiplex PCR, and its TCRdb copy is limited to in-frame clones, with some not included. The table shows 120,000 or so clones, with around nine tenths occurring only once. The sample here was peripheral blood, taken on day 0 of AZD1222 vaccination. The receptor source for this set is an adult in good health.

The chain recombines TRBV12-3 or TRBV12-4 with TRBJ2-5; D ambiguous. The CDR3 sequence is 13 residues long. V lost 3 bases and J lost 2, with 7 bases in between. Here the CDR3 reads CASSFPPQETQYF. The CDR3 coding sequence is TGTGCCAGCAGTTTCCCCCCACAAGAGACCCAGTACTTC.

Written as DNA, the CDR3 is TGCGCCAGCAGCCCCCAGGGGACAGAGACCCAGTACTTC. Protein sequence: CASSPQGTETQYF. The J gene is TRBJ2-5, the V gene TRBV10-2; a weak D match, TRBD1 (6 bases). Per germline, CDR1 WSHSY and CDR2 SAAADI. The CDR3 is 13 residues long. V was cut by 6 bases and J by 4 bases, with 12 bases left in between.

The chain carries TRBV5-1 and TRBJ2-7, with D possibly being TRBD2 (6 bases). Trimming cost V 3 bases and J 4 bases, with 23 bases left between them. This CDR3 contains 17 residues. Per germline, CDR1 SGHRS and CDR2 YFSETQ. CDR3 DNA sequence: TGCGCCAGCAGCTCTATCCGCTCGGGGGAGGTGGGATACGAGCAGTACTTC. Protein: CASSSIRSGEVGYEQYF.

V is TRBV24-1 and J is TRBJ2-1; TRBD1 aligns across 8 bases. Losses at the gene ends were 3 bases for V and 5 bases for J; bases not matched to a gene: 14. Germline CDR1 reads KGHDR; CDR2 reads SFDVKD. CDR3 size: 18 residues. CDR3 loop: CATSDPRDRNNLNNEQFF. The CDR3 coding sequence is TGTGCCACCAGTGATCCCAGGGACAGGAATAACCTTAACAATGAGCAGTTCTTC.

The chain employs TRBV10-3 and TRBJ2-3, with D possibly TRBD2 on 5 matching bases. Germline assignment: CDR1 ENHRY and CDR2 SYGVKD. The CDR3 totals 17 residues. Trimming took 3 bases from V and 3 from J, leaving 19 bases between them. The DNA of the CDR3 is TGTGCCATCAGTGATTACTCGGGTGGGAGTAGAACAGATACGCAGTATTTT. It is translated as CAISDYSGGSRTDTQYF.

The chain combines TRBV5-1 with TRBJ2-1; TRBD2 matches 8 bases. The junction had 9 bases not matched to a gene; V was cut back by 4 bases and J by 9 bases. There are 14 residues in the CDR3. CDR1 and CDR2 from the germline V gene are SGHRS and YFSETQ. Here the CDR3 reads CASSRGGSRGEQFF. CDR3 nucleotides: TGCGCCAGCAGCCGGGGGGGATCCCGAGGTGAGCAGTTCTTC.

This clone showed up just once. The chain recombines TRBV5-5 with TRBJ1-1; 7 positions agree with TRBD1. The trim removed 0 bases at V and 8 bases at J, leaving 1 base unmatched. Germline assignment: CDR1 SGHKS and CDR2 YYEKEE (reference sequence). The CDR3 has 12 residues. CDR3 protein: CASSLGDREAFF. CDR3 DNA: TGTGCCAGCAGCTTGGGGGACAGAGAAGCTTTCTTT.

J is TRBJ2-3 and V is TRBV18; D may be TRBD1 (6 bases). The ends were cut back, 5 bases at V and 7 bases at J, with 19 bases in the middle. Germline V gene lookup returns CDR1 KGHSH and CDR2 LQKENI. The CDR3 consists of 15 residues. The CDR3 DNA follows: TGTGCCAGCTCATCTCCAGGGGAGAGTGGCCATACGCAGTATTTT. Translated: CASSSPGESGHTQYF.

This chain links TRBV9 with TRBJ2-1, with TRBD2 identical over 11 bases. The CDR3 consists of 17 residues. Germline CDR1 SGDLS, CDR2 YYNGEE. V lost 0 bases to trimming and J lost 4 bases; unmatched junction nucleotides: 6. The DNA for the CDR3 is TGTGCCAGCAGCGTAGAGCCCGGGACTAGCGGTTACAATGAGCAGTTCTTC. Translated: CASSVEPGTSGYNEQFF.

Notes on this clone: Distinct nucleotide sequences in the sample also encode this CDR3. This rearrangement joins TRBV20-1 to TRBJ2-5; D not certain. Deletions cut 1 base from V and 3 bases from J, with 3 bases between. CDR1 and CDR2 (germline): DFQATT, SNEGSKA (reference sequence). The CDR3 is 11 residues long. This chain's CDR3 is CSARAEETQYF. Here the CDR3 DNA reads TGCAGTGCTAGAGCAGAAGAGACCCAGTACTTC.

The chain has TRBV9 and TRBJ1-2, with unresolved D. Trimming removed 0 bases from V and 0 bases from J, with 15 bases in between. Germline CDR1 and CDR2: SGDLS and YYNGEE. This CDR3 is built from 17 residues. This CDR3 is CASSVGWLGRANYGYTF. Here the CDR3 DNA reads TGTGCCAGCAGCGTAGGATGGTTGGGCCGCGCTAACTATGGCTACACCTTC.